What follows are 25 T cell receptor beta chains derived from one specimen sequenced in a study of CD8+ T cells in alopecia areata listed by TCRdb under 2018. The library was made by the immunoSEQ multiplex PCR assay. To provide template for TCR sequencing, every sample had RNA extracted and reverse transcribed into cDNA. What TCRdb holds here is the immuneACCESS table cut down to in-frame rearrangements. Part of the clones is not present; checked against another copy, under half of the missing clones reflect an unresolved V gene, and the others are unexplained. In this sample the table shows about 130,000 clones, around 50% of which occur a single time. The ten largest clonotypes hold roughly 6.7% of the sample. The time point tag for this specimen amounts to: baseline before oral tofacitinib. The specimen comprised CD4+ T cells sorted from blood, sampled at week 0. The origin of the receptors is a human donor with alopecia areata.

V gene TRBV29-1 combines with J gene TRBJ2-5; no reliable D call. V lost 7 bases and J 1 base, leaving 13 bases between the germline ends. CDR3 size: 13 residues. The germline gives CDR1 SQVTM, CDR2 ANQGSEA. The CDR3 protein is CSAATGSQETQYF. CDR3 DNA sequence: TGCAGCGCCGCAACGGGTAGCCAAGAGACCCAGTACTTC.

The V and J genes are TRBV18 and TRBJ2-3; 11 bases line up with TRBD2. The CDR3 has 17 residues. J lost 2 bases, V lost 3 bases, and 7 bases had no gene match. The germline V gene encodes CDR1 KGHSH and CDR2 LQKENI. CDR3: CASSPLAGGSFTDTQYF. CDR3 nucleotide sequence: TGTGCCAGCTCACCTCTAGCGGGGGGCAGTTTCACAGATACGCAGTATTTT.

The chain is built from TRBV12-5 and TRBJ2-2; D possibly matches TRBD1 or TRBD2 (5 bases each). Germline CDR1 LGHNT, CDR2 FRNRAP. The length of the CDR3 is 13 residues. V dropped 7 bases and J dropped 3 bases, with 9 bases sitting between them. The DNA of the CDR3 is TGTGCTAGTGTGGGGGTGTACACCGGGGAGCTGTTTTTT. It translates to CASVGVYTGELFF.

The rearrangement links TRBV27 to TRBJ1-4, with a weak D call TRBD1 (5 bases). The V end lost 8 bases, the J end lost 8 bases, and 18 bases lay between the germline ends. The CDR3 is 14 residues long. CDR1 and CDR2 (germline): MNHEY, SMNVEV (reference sequence). The CDR3 DNA follows: TGTGCCAGCGGCACCGGGACTAAGAGGGAAAAACTGTTTTTT. The encoded protein is CASGTGTKREKLFF.

The chain recombines TRBV5-6 with TRBJ2-1; 9 positions match TRBD1. CDR3 length: 14 residues. With V trimmed by 7 bases and J by 7 bases, 9 bases remained unmatched. CDR1 SGHDT and CDR2 YYEEEE come from the germline V gene. The CDR3 DNA follows: TGTGCCAGCTTCACGGGGACAGGGAGTAATGAGCAGTTCTTC. Residues: CASFTGTGSNEQFF.

CDR3 region: CASSLSSGVHTIYF. CDR3 coding DNA: TGTGCCAGCAGCTTATCATCGGGGGTGCACACCATATATTTT. The chain links TRBV7-9 to TRBJ1-3; perhaps TRBD1 as D (5 bases). The ends were cut back, 2 bases at V and 8 bases at J, with 13 bases in the middle. There are 14 residues in the CDR3. The germline V gene encodes CDR1 SEHNR and CDR2 FQNEAQ (reference sequence).

The table lists this clone with a count of one. The genes are TRBV18 and TRBJ1-5; 10 bases map to TRBD1. Germline trimming cut 6 bases from V and 8 bases from J; bases unmatched to any gene: 7. Germline lookup yields CDR1 KGHSH and CDR2 LQKENI. The CDR3 loop spans 14 amino acids. The CDR3 DNA sequence: TGTGCCAGCTCCCCCGGGACAGGGGCAGAGCCCCAGCATTTT. Encoded protein: CASSPGTGAEPQHF. Full variable domain (rest looked up from reference TRBV18 and TRBJ1-5): NAGVMQNPRHLVRRRGQEARLRCSPMKGHSHVYWYRQLPEEGLKFMVYLQKENIIDESGMPKERFSAEFPKEGPSILRIQQVVRGDSAAYFCASSPGTGAEPQHFGDGTRLSIL.

This clone appeared a single time. CDR3 sequence: CASSQRTGKRPDTQYF. CDR3 bases: TGCGCCAGCAGCCAACGGACAGGGAAACGTCCAGATACGCAGTATTTT. J is TRBJ2-3 and V is TRBV4-1; 8 bases are shared with TRBD1. The CDR3 loop spans 16 amino acids. V dropped 2 bases and J dropped 4; count of bases not matched to a gene: 8. Germline V CDR1 and CDR2: MGHRA, YSYEKL.

The J gene is TRBJ2-5, the V gene TRBV7-2, with a possible D match to TRBD2 (6 bases). Looked up from germline, CDR1 is SGHTA and CDR2 is FQGNSA. This CDR3 comprises 18 residues. V was cut by 0 bases and J by 5 bases, with 22 bases left in between. The CDR3 DNA is TGTGCCAGCAGCTTAGCCCGCCTCTCAGGGAGGAGAGGGGAGACCCAGTACTTC. The encoded protein is CASSLARLSGRRGETQYF.

V usage is TRBV7-9 and J usage is TRBJ2-4; 8 bases are a match to TRBD1. Germline V lookup: CDR1 SEHNR, CDR2 FQNEAQ (reference sequence). The CDR3 totals 12 residues. V lost 4 bases and J lost 9; bases outside the gene matches: 2. CDR3 sequence (DNA): TGTGCCAGCAGCTCCGGGACAGGCATTCAGTACTTC. It specifies CASSSGTGIQYF.

This clone came up once. The V gene is TRBV30, the J gene TRBJ1-1; D is ambiguous. The V gene's germline CDR1 is GTSNPN and CDR2 SVGIG (reference sequence). There are 11 residues in the CDR3. V was pared by 4 bases and J by 6 bases, with 9 bases between. The CDR3 spells CAWTQYAEAFF. CDR3 nucleotides: TGTGCCTGGACCCAATACGCTGAAGCTTTCTTT. Using reference TRBV30 and TRBJ1-1 for the parts outside the CDR3, the full variable domain is SQTIHQWPATLVQPVGSPLSLECTVEGTSNPNLYWYRQAAGRGLQLLFYSVGIGQISSEVPQNLSASRPQDRQFILSSKKLLLSDSGFYLCAWTQYAEAFFGQGTRLTVV.

This clone was seen a handful of times. The V and J genes are TRBV28 and TRBJ2-7; D is unresolved. Germline lookup yields CDR1 MDHEN and CDR2 SYDVKM. This CDR3 has 16 residues. Trimming left V 5 bases short and J 2 bases short, with 19 bases between. CDR3 nucleotides: TGTGCCAGCAGTGGCGACGACTTACTAAGCACCTACGAGCAGTACTTC. Translating it yields CASSGDDLLSTYEQYF.

The chain employs TRBV5-4 and TRBJ1-2, with TRBD1 as a possible D gene (6 bases). The length of the CDR3 is 14 residues. From germline, CDR1 is SGHNT and CDR2 YYREEE (reference sequence). V lost 2 bases and J lost 5, with 13 bases in between. The CDR3 here is CASSFPGAGYGYTF. DNA of the CDR3: TGTGCCAGCAGCTTTCCAGGGGCAGGATATGGCTACACCTTC.

Here the CDR3 reads CASSEGTSLTGELFF. Here the CDR3 DNA reads TGTGCCAGCAGCGAGGGGACTAGCCTGACCGGGGAGCTGTTTTTT. This rearrangement joins TRBV7-9 to TRBJ2-2; 9 nucleotides agree with TRBD2. The CDR3 spans 15 residues. The V and J ends lost 5 bases and 5 bases, in that order; junction bases with no gene match: 6. The germline CDR1 and CDR2 sequences are SEHNR and FQNEAQ (reference sequence).

This rearrangement joins TRBV25-1 to TRBJ2-5; 10 bases agree with TRBD2. CDR3 length: 16 residues. CDR1 is MGHDK and CDR2 is SYGVNS in the germline V gene. V shed 2 bases, J shed 6 bases, and the junction held 9 bases outside the gene matches. The CDR3 sequence is CASSELASGGMKTQYF. The CDR3 DNA is TGTGCCAGCAGTGAACTGGCTAGCGGGGGTATGAAGACCCAGTACTTC.

The genes are TRBV2 and TRBJ1-5; 7 bases line up with TRBD1. The CDR3 has 13 residues. Germline V gene lookup returns CDR1 SNHLY and CDR2 FYNNEI. Losses at the gene ends were 6 bases for V and 7 bases for J; bases not matched to a gene: 6. The CDR3 DNA is TGTGCCAGCAGAGACAGGGATCAACAGCCCCAGCATTTT. The encoded protein is CASRDRDQQPQHF.

The V call is TRBV6-1, the J call TRBJ2-6; TRBD1 matches 9 bases. Germline CDR1 and CDR2: MNHNS and SASEGT. The CDR3 sequence is 18 residues long. The junction had 3 bases not matched to a gene; V was cut back by 0 bases and J by 0 bases. The CDR3 reads CASSEAGTGNSGANVLTF. As DNA, the CDR3 is TGTGCCAGCAGTGAAGCCGGGACAGGGAACTCTGGGGCCAACGTCCTGACTTTC.

This sequence joins TRBV4-1 and TRBJ2-5; the D call may be TRBD1 or TRBD2 (5 bases each). This CDR3 is built from 15 residues. Germline values: CDR1 MGHRA, CDR2 YSYEKL. V was pared by 2 bases and J by 4 bases, with 14 bases between. CDR3 sequence reads: CASSQIGTGTETQYF. The CDR3 nucleotides read TGCGCCAGCAGCCAAATCGGGACGGGAACAGAGACCCAGTACTTC.

This clone has a handful of counts. CDR3 nucleotides: TGCAGCGTTGAAGATGGGCAGAACTATGGCTACACCTTC. Its protein is CSVEDGQNYGYTF. The chain couples TRBV29-1 to TRBJ1-2; D remains ambiguous. The CDR3 contains 13 residues. V was pared by 0 bases and J by 2 bases, with 7 bases between. CDR1 is SQVTM, CDR2 ANQGSEA, per germline.

The chain combines TRBV30 with TRBJ1-2; maybe TRBD1 (6 bases). The CDR3 is 11 residues long. CDR1 and CDR2 from the germline V gene are GTSNPN and SVGIG (reference sequence). The ends were cut back, 4 bases at V and 10 bases at J, with 13 bases in the middle. The CDR3 reads CAWTIGQFYTF. The CDR3 DNA reads as TGTGCCTGGACCATTGGACAGTTCTACACCTTC.

This clone showed up just once. The chain joins TRBV5-6 to TRBJ2-3; 10 bases are a match to TRBD2. V gave up 1 base and J gave up 6 bases; unmatched junction bases: 8. Germline V gene sequence: CDR1 SGHDT, CDR2 YYEEEE. This CDR3 is 16 amino acids long. The CDR3 bases are TGTGCCAGCAGCTTGACTAGCGGGACCGCGGGCGATACGCAGTATTTT. Protein: CASSLTSGTAGDTQYF.

The chain carries TRBV4-1 and TRBJ2-7; D call uncertain. The V gene lost 4 bases and the J gene lost 2 bases, with 21 bases spanning the gap. This CDR3 comprises 17 residues. Germline assignment: CDR1 MGHRA and CDR2 YSYEKL. CDR3 residues: CASSPNPGPGKAYEQYF. The CDR3 region has the DNA TGCGCCAGCAGCCCCAACCCGGGCCCAGGAAAAGCCTACGAGCAGTACTTC.

The J gene is TRBJ2-3, the V gene TRBV25-1; D unresolved. CDR3 length: 14 amino acids. Germline CDR1 reads MGHDK; CDR2 reads SYGVNS. Between the trimmed V and J ends, which lost 6 bases and 6 bases, there was a span of 16 bases. The CDR3 region has the DNA TGTGCCAGCAGCCGCTCCGCCTCCGGGGATACGCAGTATTTT. This encodes CASSRSASGDTQYF.

The chain carries TRBV4-1 and TRBJ2-5, with 7 nucleotides matching TRBD1. Germline V lookup: CDR1 MGHRA, CDR2 YSYEKL. Germline trimming cut 0 bases from V and 5 bases from J; bases unmatched to any gene: 6. CDR3 size: 15 residues. The CDR3 is CASSQDGTVRETQYF. CDR3 coding DNA: TGCGCCAGCAGCCAAGACGGGACAGTTCGGGAGACCCAGTACTTC.

This clone was counted a single time. The J gene is TRBJ1-5, the V gene TRBV10-3; no firm D call. In germline, CDR1 is ENHRY, CDR2 SYGVKD. The CDR3 length is 12 residues. The ends were cut back, 0 bases at V and 6 bases at J, with 3 bases in the middle. The CDR3 reads CAISESPQPQHF. The DNA of the CDR3 is TGTGCCATCAGTGAGTCGCCTCAGCCCCAGCATTTT.